There are a few counts of the clone carrying this T cell receptor beta chain. Its antigen is not identified. Mouse gene names apply. The read finishes 4 residues shy of the CDR3 end, and the germline J gene is used to complete it. Pooled cutaneous lymph node cells were sorted using CD4, CD8alpha, NKG2D, NKG2ACE and other markers. The data stem from a study of CD8+ T cells in alopecia areata. Notes on the study in general: Especially in alopecia totalis/universalis, lesional scalp showed greater clonality than normal scalp did.

V gave up 2 bases and J gave up 2 bases; unmatched junction bases: 1. Germline V gene data show CDR1 as FNHDT and CDR2 as SITEND (reference sequence). The CDR3 extends over 15 amino acids. Extraction and reverse transcription of RNA yielded cDNA as the sequencing template. Profiled with immunoSEQ multiplex PCR; TCRdb holds only in-frame clones, not every one. The sample was found to contain more than 250,000 clones, and every one recurs. This TCR came from a C3H/HeJ mouse with alopecia areata. The mouse strain carries the MHC haplotype H2-k. The chain employs TRBV19 and TRBJ2-2, with 9 bases aligning to TRBD1. Sequencing used CD4+ T cells sorted from a lymph node. CDR3 DNA, as far as it was read: TGTGCCAGCAGTATGGGGACAGGGAACACCGGG. This translates into CASSMGTGNTG. The whole CDR3 is CASSMGTGNTGQLYF.